The 6 T cell receptor beta chains presented below share a single source sample, sequenced in a study of blood T cell repertoires in COVID-19. Profiled with immunoSEQ multiplex PCR; TCRdb holds only in-frame clones, not every one. Of some 150,000 clones listed, 80% to 90% are singletons. What was sequenced was peripheral blood. These receptors were obtained from a man between 40 and 49 years old who had recovered from COVID-19.

The chain couples TRBV11-3 to TRBJ2-3; 14 bases map to TRBD2. CDR3 length: 15 residues. The V segment lost 5 bases and the J segment 4 bases; nucleotides outside the gene matches: 2. Looked up from germline, CDR1 is SGHNT and CDR2 is YENEEA. CDR3 residues: CASSQGLAGADTQYF. Here the CDR3 DNA reads TGTGCCAGCAGCCAGGGACTAGCGGGAGCAGATACGCAGTATTTT.

The rearrangement links TRBV19 to TRBJ2-1, with 8 bases fitting TRBD2. V gave up 0 bases and J gave up 3 bases; unmatched junction bases: 10. The CDR3 runs 18 residues. In germline, CDR1 is LNHDA, CDR2 SQIVND (reference sequence). CDR3 DNA: TGTGCCAGTAGTATAGATCCCTGGGCGGGAGGTTACTACAATGAGCAGTTCTTC. This sequence encodes CASSIDPWAGGYYNEQFF.

V is TRBV4-3 and J is TRBJ2-1, with D tentatively TRBD2 (6 bases). Germline V gene lookup returns CDR1 LGHNA and CDR2 YSLEER. V lost 0 bases and J 4 bases, leaving 16 bases between the germline ends. The CDR3 loop spans 17 amino acids. The CDR3 DNA reads TGCGCCAGCAGCCAAGATGGGGTAGCGGTTTCTTACAATGAGCAGTTCTTC. It codes for CASSQDGVAVSYNEQFF.

The chain uses TRBV24-1 and TRBJ2-2; D is possibly TRBD2 (5 bases). Germline V gives CDR1 KGHDR, CDR2 SFDVKD. Trimming took off 1 base at V and 6 bases at J, with 11 bases between the two ends. This CDR3 region has 15 residues. The CDR3 DNA sequence: TGTGCCACCAGTGATTTATCGGGAAAGGCCGGGGAGCTGTTTTTT. This translates into CATSDLSGKAGELFF.

The chain joins TRBV5-8 to TRBJ2-1; 7 bases agree with TRBD2. With V trimmed by 8 bases and J by 2 bases, 4 bases remained unmatched. The CDR3 covers 13 residues. The germline V gene has CDR1 SGHTS and CDR2 YDEGEE. The CDR3, as DNA: TGTGCCAGTAACCGGGGGGCCTACAATGAGCAGTTCTTC. This sequence encodes CASNRGAYNEQFF. Combining the CDR3 with reference TRBV5-8 and TRBJ2-1 gives the whole variable domain EAGVTQSPTHLIKTRGQQATLRCSPISGHTSVYWYQQALGLGLQFLLWYDEGEERNRGNFPPRFSGRQFPNYSSELNVNALELEDSALYLCASNRGAYNEQFFGPGTRLTVL.

This sequence joins TRBV28 and TRBJ2-5; D unclear. The CDR3 covers 13 residues. V lost 7 bases, J lost 1 base, and 10 bases lay in between. The germline gives CDR1 MDHEN, CDR2 SYDVKM. CDR3 in amino acids: CASNLGFQETQYF. The CDR3 bases are TGTGCCAGCAATTTGGGCTTCCAAGAGACCCAGTACTTC.